Presented here are 11 T cell receptor beta chains from one specimen sequenced in a study of blood T cell repertoires in COVID-19. The data were produced by immunoSEQ multiplex PCR, yet TCRdb's version contains in-frame clones alone and is incomplete. Counted here are approximately 59,000 clones, about 81% occurring once; the ten biggest clones make up 15% to 19%. Material for sequencing was peripheral blood. The receptor set was obtained from a man at least 80 years old with acute or convalescent COVID-19.

J is TRBJ1-6 and V is TRBV30; possible D gene TRBD1, 6 bases. Trimming left V 3 bases short and J 1 base short, with 10 bases between. The CDR3 length is 15 residues. The germline V gene encodes CDR1 GTSNPN and CDR2 SVGIG (reference sequence). The CDR3 is CAWRGTGSYNSPLHF. The CDR3 nucleotides read TGTGCCTGGAGAGGAACAGGGTCCTATAATTCACCCCTCCACTTT.

This chain links TRBV5-1 with TRBJ1-4, with TRBD1 identical over 9 bases. CDR1 and CDR2 (germline): SGHRS, YFSETQ. The trim removed 4 bases at V and 6 bases at J, leaving 4 bases unmatched. The CDR3 sequence is 14 residues long. The CDR3 protein is CASSTGGGDEKLFF. The CDR3 DNA follows: TGCGCCAGCAGCACAGGGGGCGGGGATGAAAAACTGTTTTTT.

The CDR3 is CASSPLADSYNEQFF. The CDR3 bases are TGTGCCAGCAGCCCGCTAGCGGACTCCTACAATGAGCAGTTCTTC. The rearrangement uses TRBV5-8 and TRBJ2-1; 7 bases line up with TRBD2. The CDR3 runs to 15 residues. With 4 bases clipped from V and 0 bases from J, the junction kept 4 bases outside the gene matches. The germline V gene encodes CDR1 SGHTS and CDR2 YDEGEE. The complete variable domain, with remaining parts taken from reference TRBV5-8 and TRBJ2-1, reads EAGVTQSPTHLIKTRGQQATLRCSPISGHTSVYWYQQALGLGLQFLLWYDEGEERNRGNFPPRFSGRQFPNYSSELNVNALELEDSALYLCASSPLADSYNEQFFGPGTRLTVL.

The gene calls are TRBV28 and TRBJ2-7; 9 positions match TRBD1. V shed 5 bases and J 3 bases; nucleotides not matched to a gene: 8. This CDR3 spans 15 amino acids. Germline V gene data show CDR1 as MDHEN and CDR2 as SYDVKM. The CDR3, as DNA: TGTGCCAGCAGTCGGACAGGGGACAACCACTACGAGCAGTACTTC. Amino acid sequence: CASSRTGDNHYEQYF.

This chain joins TRBV19 and TRBJ1-2; TRBD1 aligns across 11 bases. V gave up 5 bases and J gave up 6 bases; unmatched junction bases: 8. Per germline, CDR1 LNHDA and CDR2 SQIVND (reference sequence). The CDR3 contains 15 residues. CDR3 DNA sequence: TGTGCCAGTAGTGCCGGGGACAGGGGGGCTCATGGCTACACCTTC. Encoded protein: CASSAGDRGAHGYTF.

This clone is a singleton in its sample. The rearrangement joins TRBV6-5 to TRBJ1-2, with 7 bases identical to TRBD1. From germline, CDR1 is MNHEY and CDR2 SVGAGI. After removal of 7 bases from V and 0 bases from J, the junction contained 8 bases not matched to a gene. The CDR3 length is 15 residues. The CDR3 here is CASNSQGRANYGYTF. Here the CDR3 DNA reads TGTGCCAGCAATTCACAGGGGAGAGCTAACTATGGCTACACCTTC.

The chain uses TRBV5-1 and TRBJ2-1; 11 bases agree with TRBD2. The CDR3 has 17 residues. After removal of 0 bases from V and 4 bases from J, the junction contained 6 bases not matched to a gene. Germline lookup yields CDR1 SGHRS and CDR2 YFSETQ. CDR3 bases: TGCGCCAGCAGCTTGGAGGCACTAGCGGGGGTTTACAATGAGCAGTTCTTC. The encoded protein is CASSLEALAGVYNEQFF. The whole variable domain, filled in from reference TRBV5-1 and TRBJ2-1, reads KAGVTQTPRYLIKTRGQQVTLSCSPISGHRSVSWYQQTPGQGLQFLFEYFSETQRNKGNFPGRFSGRQFSNSRSEMNVSTLELGDSALYLCASSLEALAGVYNEQFFGPGTRLTVL.

The rearrangement joins TRBV7-9 to TRBJ1-3; D may be TRBD1 (6 bases). V lost 2 bases and J 0 bases, leaving 8 bases between the germline ends. The CDR3 length is 15 residues. From germline, CDR1 is SEHNR and CDR2 FQNEAQ (reference sequence). The chain's CDR3 is CASSLRGSSGNTIYF. The CDR3 DNA sequence: TGTGCCAGCAGCTTAAGGGGGAGCTCTGGAAACACCATATATTTT.

This clone was seen only once. The chain combines TRBV4-1 with TRBJ1-4; no clear D. V lost 4 bases and J lost 0, with 15 bases in between. CDR3 size: 17 residues. Germline V gives CDR1 MGHRA, CDR2 YSYEKL. The CDR3 nucleotides read TGCGCCAGCAGCCTACAACTAAGGAGTGCAACTAATGAAAAACTGTTTTTT. It codes for CASSLQLRSATNEKLFF.

The chain couples TRBV10-3 to TRBJ2-7; TRBD2 aligns across 11 bases. The CDR3 consists of 13 residues. Trimming removed 9 bases from V and 0 bases from J; junction bases left unmatched: 1. CDR1 is ENHRY, CDR2 SYGVKD, per germline. The CDR3 coding sequence is TGTGCCATACTAGCGGGAGACTCCTACGAGCAGTACTTC. It encodes CAILAGDSYEQYF.

The chain uses TRBV5-8 and TRBJ1-5; TRBD1 is a possible D gene (5 bases). V shed 5 bases and J shed 4 bases, with 13 bases lying between them. Germline CDR1 SGHTS, CDR2 YDEGEE. CDR3 size: 14 residues. This chain's CDR3 is CASSYDSRNQPQHF. CDR3 nucleotide sequence: TGTGCCAGCAGTTATGACAGTAGAAATCAGCCCCAGCATTTT.